Described below is a single T cell receptor beta chain sequence and its context. Data came from immunoSEQ multiplex PCR; TCRdb stores just in-frame clones and leaves some out. The table lists a few hundred thousand clones, 88% of them singletons. This sample is drawn from a study of blood T cell repertoires in COVID-19. Turning to the study itself: The study drew acute and convalescent COVID-19 samples from the United States, Italy and Spain. Sources were T cells, B-cell-depleted T cells, or PBMCs; the material itself was cDNA or gDNA.

Germline V CDR1 and CDR2: SGHTA, FQGTGA. Trimming took off 4 bases at V and 6 bases at J, with 12 bases between the two ends. CDR3 length: 13 amino acids. The receptor was derived from a woman younger than 45 who had recovered from COVID-19. The genes are TRBV7-3 and TRBJ1-1; the D gene is possibly TRBD1 (6 bases). What was sequenced was peripheral blood. The CDR3 DNA reads as TGTGCCAGCAGCTCCCAAGGGGGATCTGAAGCTTTCTTT. As protein: CASSSQGGSEAFF.